The entry that follows covers one T cell receptor beta chain sequence. The antigen is unknown. Noted time point: patch test 1, 2 weeks after DPC sensitization. Specified treatment: therapeutic diphenylcyclopropenone sensitization with weekly scalp DPC. V lost 5 bases and J lost 8, with 22 bases in between. The CDR3 has 16 residues. CDR1 and CDR2 from the germline V gene are DFQATT and SNEGSKA (reference sequence). Individual cDNA molecules each carried unique molecular identifiers attached by the library. One entry per CDR3 protein results from TCRdb running MiXCR on the RACE reads. There are tens of thousands of distinct CDR3 sequences in the sample; 12% occur only once, and roughly 3.6% lies in the top ten. This entry is derived from a study of human T cells and chemical hapten exposure. Overall study: Patients, mostly women, had alopecia areata, alopecia totalis or alopecia universalis.

General study results and limits: TCRs above 1 in 1000 frequency stayed constant with DPC sensitization. Expanded TCRs were compared with controls, and the expanded TCRs formed significantly more large CDR3 similarity clusters.

The receptor was isolated from a woman aged 55-75 years with alopecia areata. Some clones in this sample may be carry-over from other donors' samples. This chain joins TRBV20-1 and TRBJ1-6, with D perhaps matching TRBD1 (6 bases). Material: whole blood, obtained in connection with sensitization to the hapten diphenylcyclopropenone (DPC). CDR3 sequence: CSARTADGPDDSPLHF. The CDR3 DNA follows: TGCAGTGCTCGGACAGCGGACGGCCCCGACGATTCACCCCTCCACTTT.